This record looks at one T cell receptor (beta chain) sequence and its context. The antigen is not known. Looked up from germline, CDR1 is LGHNA and CDR2 is YNFKEQ. This CDR3 region has 15 residues. Trimming cost V 0 bases and J 0 bases, with 9 bases left between them. Repertoires were generated with immunoSEQ multiplex PCR, while TCRdb's copy carries only in-frame clones and drops some. The top ten hold 2% to 3% of the sample, which has 75,000 to 90,000 clones, 89% seen once. This sample was taken from a study of T cell responses to AZD1222 COVID-19 vaccine. Study outcomes and limitations: Rises in breadth and depth of Spike-specific TCRs came after two AZD1222 doses. CD4 TCRs covered the whole spike, strongest at regions 160-218 and 743-854. The repertoires were collected only after the peak T cell response. The sample set comprised mostly white British donors with more females, and clonal diversity was possibly underestimated.

This TCR came from an adult in good health. The V call is TRBV4-2, the J call TRBJ2-7, with D possibly TRBD2 on 6 matching bases. Material: peripheral blood, obtained on day 0 of AZD1222 vaccination. The CDR3 loop reads CASSQDRGSSYEQYF. The CDR3 DNA follows: TGTGCCAGCAGCCAAGATCGGGGGAGCTCCTACGAGCAGTACTTC.